This is a list of T cell receptor beta chains from one sample in a study of T cell repertoires in aging, cancer and after chemotherapy. TCRdb ran MiXCR on the multiplex PCR reads and lists one entry per CDR3 protein. The sample carries 10,000 to 15,000 distinct CDR3 sequences, about 27% recorded once. Source material: blood. All receptors come from a human donor with a blood cancer. Both conserved end residues are part of each CDR3. D genes are given only for firm matches. Clone size is not always given. Where it is, it says once, few, many or a class for expanded clones.

j_call clone_size d_call v_call cdr3_aa cdr3_nt
TRBJ1-2 medium-sized - TRBV6-5 CASSSAGYGYTF TGTGCCAGCTCGTCGGCGGGCTATGGCTACACCTTC
TRBJ1-1 - TRBD1 TRBV12-3/TRBV12-4 CASSPFPTGGLEAFF TGTGCCAGCAGTCCCTTTCCGACAGGGGGTCTTGAAGCTTTCTTT
TRBJ1-4 few TRBD1 TRBV6-1 CASRRDRASSTSEKLFF TGTGCCAGCAGGAGGGACAGGGCAAGCTCAACCAGCGAAAAACTGTTTTTT
TRBJ2-5 few - TRBV27 CASTGPGGTQYF TGTGCCAGCACTGGACCTGGGGGGACCCAGTACTTC
TRBJ1-6 medium-sized - TRBV6-5 CASSYRSSYNSPLHF TGTGCCAGCAGTTACAGGAGCTCCTATAATTCACCCCTCCACTTT
TRBJ2-7 - - TRBV7-9 CASSYVERDEQYF TGTGCCAGCAGCTACGTCGAGAGGGACGAGCAGTACTTC
TRBJ2-1 medium-sized - TRBV27 CASSGGDVRDNEQFF TGTGCCAGCAGTGGTGGGGATGTGCGAGACAATGAGCAGTTCTTC
TRBJ1-2 medium-sized - TRBV12-3/TRBV12-4 CASRRRGGGYTF TGTGCCAGCAGGCGTCGCGGGGGCGGCTACACCTTC
TRBJ2-1 - - TRBV28 CAIQNPNEQFF TGTGCCATCCAAAACCCCAATGAGCAGTTCTTC
TRBJ1-2 - - TRBV5-4 CASSLGGLGSGYTF TGTGCCAGCAGCTTGGGGGGCCTGGGGAGTGGCTACACCTTC
TRBJ1-1 - - TRBV7-9 CASSLRAMNTEAFF TGTGCCAGCAGCTTAAGGGCTATGAACACTGAAGCTTTCTTT
TRBJ2-7 medium-sized - TRBV5-1 CASSLEGAGTYEQYF TGCGCCAGCAGCTTGGAAGGCGCAGGTACCTACGAGCAGTACTTC
TRBJ2-2 - - TRBV2 CASSGEPNTGELFF TGTGCCAGCAGTGGGGAGCCGAACACCGGGGAGCTGTTTTTT
TRBJ2-2 medium-sized TRBD2 TRBV15 CATSRGLAGTGELFF TGTGCCACCAGCAGAGGACTAGCTGGCACCGGGGAGCTGTTTTTT
TRBJ2-5 few - TRBV4-3 CASSQDEGGETQYF TGCGCCAGCAGCCAAGATGAGGGGGGAGAGACCCAGTACTTC
TRBJ2-3 few - TRBV6-2/TRBV6-3 CASSPARTHTDTQYF TGTGCCAGCAGCCCGGCCCGAACCCACACAGATACGCAGTATTTT
TRBJ2-7 few - TRBV7-9 CASSPRDNSYEQYF TGTGCCAGCAGCCCTCGGGACAACTCCTACGAGCAGTACTTC
TRBJ2-1 - - TRBV20-1 CSAAGTHIIGEQFF TGCAGTGCAGCCGGGACCCATATTATTGGTGAGCAGTTCTTC
TRBJ1-2 - - TRBV7-9 CASSPQARDGYTF TGTGCCAGCAGCCCCCAGGCGAGAGATGGCTACACCTTC
TRBJ2-3 - - TRBV10-2 CASSEFLNTDTQYF TGCGCCAGCAGTGAGTTTCTCAACACAGATACGCAGTATTTT
TRBJ2-1 - - TRBV14 CASSHKVLQETQFF TGTGCCAGCAGCCATAAGGTTCTCCAAGAGACCCAGTTCTTC
TRBJ2-2 medium-sized TRBD1 TRBV13 CASSSDRENTGELFF TGTGCCAGCAGCTCAGACAGGGAGAACACCGGGGAGCTGTTTTTT
TRBJ1-1 - - TRBV19 CASSIGNTGKTEAFF TGTGCCAGTAGTATTGGGAACACGGGAAAGACTGAAGCTTTCTTT
TRBJ1-1 - - TRBV4-3 CASSLEGGAEAFF TGCGCCAGCAGCCTAGAGGGGGGGGCCGAAGCTTTCTTT
TRBJ2-4 - - TRBV18 CASSPPWDLNIQYF TGTGCCAGCTCACCACCGTGGGACCTAAACATTCAGTACTTC
TRBJ1-1 medium-sized TRBD1 TRBV29-1 CSVEVRGSNTEAFF TGCAGCGTTGAAGTCAGGGGGTCGAACACTGAAGCTTTCTTT
TRBJ2-3 medium-sized - TRBV29-1 CSVSNTDTQYF TGCAGCGTTTCTAACACAGATACGCAGTATTTT
TRBJ1-5 - TRBD1 TRBV6-1 CDSSGAKGQPQHF TGTGACAGCAGTGGAGCTAAGGGACAGCCACAGCATTTT
TRBJ2-1 medium-sized - TRBV29-1 CSVEGQRRHSYNEQFF TGCAGCGTTGAAGGTCAACGGCGGCACTCCTACAATGAGCAGTTCTTC
TRBJ2-3 - - TRBV12-3/TRBV12-4 CASSLRDWAPSTDTQYF TGTGCCAGCAGTTTAAGGGACTGGGCCCCTAGCACAGATACGCAGTATTTT
TRBJ2-1 few TRBD2 TRBV30 CAWRLAGRNEQFF TGTGCCTGGAGACTAGCGGGACGAAATGAGCAGTTCTTC
TRBJ2-3 few TRBD2 TRBV14 CASSQDRAGGTDTQYF TGTGCCAGCAGCCAAGATCGGGCGGGAGGCACAGATACGCAGTATTTT
TRBJ2-3 few - TRBV11-2 CASSGRVRDTQYF TGTGCCAGCAGTGGCAGGGTAAGGGATACGCAGTATTTT
TRBJ1-5 - - TRBV4-3 CASSQDLGSGNQPQHF TGCGCCAGCAGCCAAGATTTGGGGAGTGGCAATCAGCCCCAGCATTTT
TRBJ2-1 medium-sized - TRBV30 CACSSPNYNEQFF TGTGCCTGCTCGTCGCCCAACTACAATGAGCAGTTCTTC
TRBJ2-1 medium-sized - TRBV5-4 CASSLTGNNEQFF TGTGCCAGCAGCTTGACGGGTAACAATGAGCAGTTCTTC
TRBJ2-2 medium-sized TRBD1 TRBV6-2/TRBV6-3 CASNQGDTGELFF TGTGCCAGCAATCAGGGGGACACCGGGGAGCTGTTTTTT
TRBJ2-7 - TRBD2 TRBV20-1 CSARDFRLAGISSYEQYF TGCAGTGCTAGAGATTTTCGACTAGCGGGGATTAGCTCCTACGAGCAGTACTTC
TRBJ1-1 - - TRBV19 CASMRNTEAFF TGTGCCAGTATGAGGAACACTGAAGCTTTCTTT
TRBJ2-3 - - TRBV5-1 CASSVELADTQYF TGCGCCAGCAGCGTCGAGCTCGCAGATACGCAGTATTTT
TRBJ1-5 - TRBD1 TRBV4-3 CASSQEIVGTGGQPQHF TGCGCCAGCAGCCAAGAAATCGTTGGAACAGGGGGCCAGCCCCAGCATTTT
TRBJ1-2 - - TRBV5-6 CASSLGVQGAGVYGYTF TGCGCCAGCAGCTTGGGGGTACAGGGAGCAGGAGTCTATGGCTACACCTTC
TRBJ2-5 - - TRBV5-1 CASSTTGRQETQYF TGCGCCAGCAGCACGACAGGGAGGCAAGAGACCCAGTACTTC
TRBJ2-1 - - TRBV27 CASSPRGGGTAYNEQFF TGTGCCAGCAGTCCCAGGGGGGGGGGGACAGCCTACAATGAGCAGTTCTTC
TRBJ1-2 once TRBD1 TRBV6-1 CVSSEGTAVNYGYTF TGTGTCAGCAGTGAAGGGACAGCGGTAAACTATGGCTACACCTTC
TRBJ1-1 - - TRBV12-3/TRBV12-4 CASSYGGSEAFF TGTGCCAGCAGCTACGGGGGGAGCGAAGCTTTCTTT
TRBJ2-7 once TRBD1 TRBV7-2 CASSSRTGYSYEQYF TGTGCCAGCAGCTCGCGGACAGGCTACTCCTACGAGCAGTACTTC
TRBJ2-5 once TRBD2 TRBV2 CASTSSGTSQETQYF TGTGCCAGCACGTCTAGCGGGACCTCCCAAGAGACCCAGTACTTC
TRBJ2-7 few - TRBV7-9 CASSFGQLYEQYF TGTGCCAGCAGCTTTGGACAGCTCTACGAGCAGTACTTC
TRBJ1-5 medium-sized - TRBV30 CAWSDERGPQHF TGTGCCTGGAGCGACGAACGAGGGCCCCAGCATTTT
TRBJ2-1 few TRBD2 TRBV12-3/TRBV12-4 CASRRSGGTDNEQFF TGTGCCAGCAGACGTAGCGGGGGGACTGACAATGAGCAGTTCTTC
TRBJ2-1 many - TRBV15 CATSRAVRKEVEQFF TGTGCCACCAGCAGAGCAGTCAGGAAGGAGGTTGAGCAGTTCTTC
TRBJ2-3 - TRBD2 TRBV11-2 CASSLGALAGSDTQYF TGTGCCAGCAGCTTAGGGGCACTAGCGGGGTCAGATACGCAGTATTTT
TRBJ1-5 few - TRBV7-2 CASSSDRQPQHF TGTGCCAGCAGCTCTGACCGTCAGCCCCAGCATTTT
TRBJ1-1 few - TRBV6-5 CASSTGMTEAFF TGTGCCAGCAGTACAGGGATGACTGAAGCTTTCTTT
TRBJ2-5 few - TRBV5-1 CASSRELQETQYF TGCGCCAGCTCCCGTGAACTACAAGAGACCCAGTACTTC
TRBJ1-2 medium-sized - TRBV6-5 CASRATQEHGYTF TGTGCCAGCCGAGCCACACAGGAACATGGCTACACCTTC
TRBJ2-3 few TRBD2 TRBV14 CASKLAGGTDTQYF TGTGCCAGCAAATTAGCGGGAGGTACAGATACGCAGTATTTT
TRBJ2-3 few - TRBV4-3 CASSQGRQVDTQYF TGCGCCAGCAGCCAAGGTCGTCAAGTGGATACGCAGTATTTT